The clone carrying this TCR beta chain was detected only once. Its target is not known. The sample is drawn from a study of cytomegalovirus exposure and HLA in healthy donors. Study summary: Out of 150 million to 200 million T cells, an earlier analysis found 117 million unique TCR beta sequences in total.

V dropped 8 bases and J dropped 3 bases, with 20 bases sitting between them. The CDR3 has 15 residues. CDR1 and CDR2 from the germline V gene are MNHEY and SVGAGI. Whole-study results and caveats: A later analysis linked a missense DCLRE1C variant to TCR beta V- and J-gene trimming. Several of the most significant clusters appeared linked to common viral pathogens, based on a later analysis.

Primers included in the PCR were 60 Vbeta and 13 Jbeta primers. Profiled with immunoSEQ multiplex PCR; TCRdb holds only in-frame clones, not every one. The profile shows about 130,000 clones, around 83% of them singletons. The sample was PBMCs. The source of this sequence is a man between 45 and 60 years old in good health and CMV-seronegative. V and J are TRBV6-5 and TRBJ2-7, with D perhaps TRBD1 (5 bases). CDR3 sequence (DNA): TGTGCCAGCCAACCGACAGTTTTACGCCTCTACGAGCAGTACTTC. Its translation is CASQPTVLRLYEQYF.